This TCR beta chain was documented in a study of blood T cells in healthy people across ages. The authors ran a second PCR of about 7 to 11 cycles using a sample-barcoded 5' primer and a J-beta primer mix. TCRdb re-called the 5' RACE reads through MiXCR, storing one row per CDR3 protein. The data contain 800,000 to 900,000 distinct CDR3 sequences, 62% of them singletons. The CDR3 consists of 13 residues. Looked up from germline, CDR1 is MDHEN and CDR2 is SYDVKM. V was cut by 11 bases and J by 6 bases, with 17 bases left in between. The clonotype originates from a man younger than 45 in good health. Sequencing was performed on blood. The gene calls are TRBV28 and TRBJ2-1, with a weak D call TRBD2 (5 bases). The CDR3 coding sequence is TGTGCCCACTCGAGGGCGCGACGCAATGAGCAGTTCTTC. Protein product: CAHSRARRNEQFF.